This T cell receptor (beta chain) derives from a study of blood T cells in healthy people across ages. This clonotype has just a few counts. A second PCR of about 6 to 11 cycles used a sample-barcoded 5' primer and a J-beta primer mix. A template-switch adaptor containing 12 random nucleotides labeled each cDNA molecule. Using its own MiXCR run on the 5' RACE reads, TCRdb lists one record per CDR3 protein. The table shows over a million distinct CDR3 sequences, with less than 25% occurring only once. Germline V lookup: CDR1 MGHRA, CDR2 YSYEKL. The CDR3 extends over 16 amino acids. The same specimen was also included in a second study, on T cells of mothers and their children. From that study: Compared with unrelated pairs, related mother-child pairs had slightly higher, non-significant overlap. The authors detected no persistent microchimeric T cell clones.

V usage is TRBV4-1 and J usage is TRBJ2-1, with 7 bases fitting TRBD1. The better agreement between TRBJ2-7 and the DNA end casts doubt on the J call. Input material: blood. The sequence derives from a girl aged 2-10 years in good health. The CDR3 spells CASSLTRDSLSYEQYF. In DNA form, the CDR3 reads TGCGCCAGCAGCCTTACACGGGACAGCTTGTCCTACGAGCAGTACTTC.